This record looks at one TCR beta chain sequence and its context. Alongside a J-beta primer mix, a sample-barcoded 5' primer served in a second PCR lasting roughly 6 to 11 cycles. Using its own MiXCR run on the 5' RACE reads, TCRdb lists one record per CDR3 protein. The sample has 1.6 million or so distinct CDR3 sequences; about 35% are singletons. The CDR3 is 15 residues long. Germline V gene lookup returns CDR1 SEHNR and CDR2 FQNEAQ (reference sequence). V lost 5 bases and J 6 bases, leaving 16 bases between the germline ends. The data belong to a study of blood T cells in healthy people across ages.

The chain joins TRBV7-9 to TRBJ1-4, with TRBD1 as a possible D gene (6 bases). The receptor was isolated from a woman in her 30s in good health. Sequencing was carried out using blood. The CDR3 nucleotides are TGTGCCAGCAGCCCCACCCGGGGGCGGGATGAAAAACTGTTTTTT. It specifies CASSPTRGRDEKLFF.